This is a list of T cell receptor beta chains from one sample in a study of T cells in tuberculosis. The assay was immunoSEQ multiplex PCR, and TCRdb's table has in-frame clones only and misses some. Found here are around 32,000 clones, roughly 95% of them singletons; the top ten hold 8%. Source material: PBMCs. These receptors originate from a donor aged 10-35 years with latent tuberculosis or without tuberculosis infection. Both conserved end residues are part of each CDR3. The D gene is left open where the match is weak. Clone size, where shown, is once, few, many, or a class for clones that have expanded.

CDR3 protein: CASSFWAGLSAYEQYF; CDR3 DNA: TGTGCCAGCAGCTTTTGGGCGGGACTCTCTGCCTACGAGCAGTACTTC; V gene: TRBV7-3; D gene: -; J gene: TRBJ2-7; clone size: once
CDR3 protein: CASSFGEEGPQHF; CDR3 DNA: TGTGCCAGCAGCTTCGGGGAGGAAGGGCCCCAGCATTTT; V gene: TRBV7-8; D gene: -; J gene: TRBJ1-5; clone size: -
CDR3 protein: CASSPGHYYGYTF; CDR3 DNA: TGTGCCAGCAGTCCGGGACACTACTATGGCTACACCTTC; V gene: TRBV2; D gene: -; J gene: TRBJ1-2; clone size: once
CDR3 protein: CASSLRPGRTEAFF; CDR3 DNA: TGTGCCAGCAGTTTAAGGCCAGGGCGGACTGAAGCTTTCTTT; V gene: TRBV27; D gene: -; J gene: TRBJ1-1; clone size: -
CDR3 protein: CASSPMTSGSGEQYF; CDR3 DNA: TGTGCCAGCAGTCCAATGACTAGCGGGAGCGGAGAGCAGTACTTC; V gene: TRBV6-1; D gene: TRBD2; J gene: TRBJ2-7; clone size: -
CDR3 protein: CASSPGSSFNEQFF; CDR3 DNA: TGTGCCAGCTCACCAGGTTCTAGCTTCAATGAGCAGTTCTTC; V gene: TRBV18; D gene: -; J gene: TRBJ2-1; clone size: -
CDR3 protein: CASSKWTGTDTQYF; CDR3 DNA: TGTGCCAGCAGCAAATGGACAGGTACAGATACGCAGTATTTT; V gene: TRBV11-2; D gene: TRBD1; J gene: TRBJ2-3; clone size: -
CDR3 protein: CASSAGRGAGGPNEQFF; CDR3 DNA: TGTGCCAGCAGCGCAGGCCGGGGGGCGGGAGGACCCAATGAGCAGTTCTTC; V gene: TRBV9; D gene: TRBD2; J gene: TRBJ2-1; clone size: -
CDR3 protein: CASSLGVGSPETQYF; CDR3 DNA: TGTGCCAGCAGCTTGGGTGTCGGGTCTCCAGAGACCCAGTACTTC; V gene: TRBV7-3; D gene: -; J gene: TRBJ2-5; clone size: -
CDR3 protein: CASSWRGLYGYTF; CDR3 DNA: TGTGCCAGCAGTTGGAGGGGTCTCTATGGCTACACCTTC; V gene: TRBV6-5; D gene: -; J gene: TRBJ1-2; clone size: -
CDR3 protein: CASSEGLAGVNEQFF; CDR3 DNA: TGTGCCAGCAGCGAGGGACTAGCGGGAGTCAATGAGCAGTTCTTC; V gene: TRBV7-9; D gene: TRBD2; J gene: TRBJ2-1; clone size: -
CDR3 protein: CASSSISGRGSEEQFF; CDR3 DNA: TGTGCCAGCAGTTCCATTAGCGGGAGGGGTTCAGAGGAGCAGTTCTTC; V gene: TRBV6-5; D gene: TRBD2; J gene: TRBJ2-1; clone size: -
CDR3 protein: CSVESGLAVEQFF; CDR3 DNA: TGCAGCGTTGAATCGGGACTAGCGGTGGAGCAGTTCTTC; V gene: TRBV29-1; D gene: TRBD2; J gene: TRBJ2-1; clone size: -
CDR3 protein: CASSLRLQETQYF; CDR3 DNA: TGTGCCAGCAGTTTGAGACTCCAAGAGACCCAGTACTTC; V gene: TRBV27; D gene: -; J gene: TRBJ2-5; clone size: -
CDR3 protein: CASSDFPPENEQFF; CDR3 DNA: TGCGCCAGCAGTGATTTTCCCCCGGAGAATGAGCAGTTCTTC; V gene: TRBV10-1; D gene: -; J gene: TRBJ2-1; clone size: -
CDR3 protein: CASSPRAGSLGDTQYF; CDR3 DNA: TGCGCCAGCAGCCCCCGGGCCGGGAGCCTCGGAGATACGCAGTATTTT; V gene: TRBV4-3; D gene: -; J gene: TRBJ2-3; clone size: -
CDR3 protein: CASSAEGQGETQYF; CDR3 DNA: TGTGCCAGCAGCGCAGAAGGACAGGGTGAGACCCAGTACTTC; V gene: TRBV2; D gene: TRBD1; J gene: TRBJ2-5; clone size: once
CDR3 protein: CASSLLAGVDISSYNEQFF; CDR3 DNA: TGTGCCAGCAGCTTACTAGCGGGAGTTGATATTAGCTCCTACAATGAGCAGTTCTTC; V gene: TRBV11-2; D gene: TRBD2; J gene: TRBJ2-1; clone size: few
CDR3 protein: CASSPRGTRAKNIQYF; CDR3 DNA: TGTGCCAGCAGTCCCAGGGGTACTCGCGCCAAAAACATTCAGTACTTC; V gene: TRBV2; D gene: -; J gene: TRBJ2-4; clone size: -
CDR3 protein: CASSSTLAGVNYEQYF; CDR3 DNA: TGTGCCAGCAGCTCCACACTAGCGGGCGTCAACTACGAGCAGTACTTC; V gene: TRBV13; D gene: TRBD2; J gene: TRBJ2-7; clone size: -
CDR3 protein: CASSWAGRPDTQYF; CDR3 DNA: TGTGCCAGCAGCTGGGCTGGGAGGCCAGATACGCAGTATTTT; V gene: TRBV5-4; D gene: -; J gene: TRBJ2-3; clone size: -
CDR3 protein: CASSLDQGTEAFF; CDR3 DNA: TGTGCCAGCAGCTTAGACCAGGGGACTGAAGCTTTCTTT; V gene: TRBV7-9; D gene: -; J gene: TRBJ1-1; clone size: -
CDR3 protein: CASSMPGLDLTKNIQYF; CDR3 DNA: TGTGCCAGTAGTATGCCAGGGCTTGACTTGACCAAAAACATTCAGTACTTC; V gene: TRBV19; D gene: -; J gene: TRBJ2-4; clone size: once
CDR3 protein: CASSSPGQGTYEQYF; CDR3 DNA: TGTGCCAGCAGCTCCCCGGGACAGGGGACGTACGAGCAGTACTTC; V gene: TRBV5-6; D gene: TRBD1; J gene: TRBJ2-7; clone size: -
CDR3 protein: CASSESPGQGPYEQYF; CDR3 DNA: TGTGCCAGCAGTGAATCTCCGGGACAGGGACCTTACGAGCAGTACTTC; V gene: TRBV25-1; D gene: TRBD1; J gene: TRBJ2-7; clone size: -
CDR3 protein: CASSVVSGSIYEQYF; CDR3 DNA: TGTGCCAGCAGCGTAGTTAGCGGGAGTATATACGAGCAGTACTTC; V gene: TRBV9; D gene: TRBD2; J gene: TRBJ2-7; clone size: -
CDR3 protein: CASSSGTSAHEQYF; CDR3 DNA: TGTGCCAGCAGCTCCGGGACTAGCGCTCACGAGCAGTACTTC; V gene: TRBV7-9; D gene: TRBD2; J gene: TRBJ2-7; clone size: few
CDR3 protein: CASSIPTAINTEAFF; CDR3 DNA: TGTGCCAGTAGTATCCCCACAGCTATCAACACTGAAGCTTTCTTT; V gene: TRBV19; D gene: -; J gene: TRBJ1-1; clone size: -
CDR3 protein: CASSIKDRPYEQYF; CDR3 DNA: TGTGCCAGTAGTATTAAAGACAGACCCTACGAGCAGTACTTC; V gene: TRBV19; D gene: -; J gene: TRBJ2-7; clone size: -
CDR3 protein: CASSLERGLYEQYF; CDR3 DNA: TGTGCCAGCAGCTTAGAAAGGGGGCTTTACGAGCAGTACTTC; V gene: TRBV7-9; D gene: TRBD1; J gene: TRBJ2-7; clone size: -
CDR3 protein: CAISDPGLAAHLPEGANVLTF; CDR3 DNA: TGTGCCATCAGTGACCCGGGACTAGCGGCCCACCTCCCCGAGGGGGCCAACGTCCTGACTTTC; V gene: TRBV10-3; D gene: TRBD2; J gene: TRBJ2-6; clone size: once
CDR3 protein: CASSPSSGRPDTQYF; CDR3 DNA: TGTGCCAGCAGCCCATCTAGCGGGAGGCCAGATACGCAGTATTTT; V gene: TRBV6-5; D gene: TRBD2; J gene: TRBJ2-3; clone size: -
CDR3 protein: CASSLVGDQGEQYF; CDR3 DNA: TGTGCCAGCAGCTTGGTAGGGGATCAGGGCGAGCAGTACTTC; V gene: TRBV5-4; D gene: -; J gene: TRBJ2-7; clone size: -
CDR3 protein: CASSTRIGVYNEQFF; CDR3 DNA: TGTGCCAGCAGCACAAGAATCGGGGTCTACAATGAGCAGTTCTTC; V gene: TRBV9; D gene: -; J gene: TRBJ2-1; clone size: -
CDR3 protein: CAWSSWRGYGELFF; CDR3 DNA: TGTGCCTGGAGTTCTTGGCGGGGGTATGGGGAGCTGTTTTTT; V gene: TRBV30; D gene: TRBD2; J gene: TRBJ2-2; clone size: -
CDR3 protein: CASSLEISGQGYGYTF; CDR3 DNA: TGTGCCAGCAGCTTAGAGATATCGGGACAGGGCTATGGCTACACCTTC; V gene: TRBV7-2; D gene: TRBD1; J gene: TRBJ1-2; clone size: -
CDR3 protein: CSVGDRVWDEQYF; CDR3 DNA: TGCAGCGTGGGGGACAGGGTCTGGGACGAGCAGTACTTC; V gene: TRBV29-1; D gene: TRBD1; J gene: TRBJ2-7; clone size: -
CDR3 protein: CASSTSGGGTQYF; CDR3 DNA: TGTGCCAGCAGCACCAGTGGAGGCGGTACGCAGTATTTT; V gene: TRBV7-2; D gene: -; J gene: TRBJ2-3; clone size: -
CDR3 protein: CASRMIGEGTTNYGYTF; CDR3 DNA: TGCGCCAGCAGGATGATTGGCGAGGGGACTACTAACTATGGCTACACCTTC; V gene: TRBV4-1; D gene: -; J gene: TRBJ1-2; clone size: -
CDR3 protein: CASSSLLAGGYNEQFF; CDR3 DNA: TGTGCCAGCAGTTCACTTCTAGCGGGAGGTTACAATGAGCAGTTCTTC; V gene: TRBV27; D gene: TRBD2; J gene: TRBJ2-1; clone size: -
CDR3 protein: CASSYSPSSDGYTF; CDR3 DNA: TGTGCCAGCAGTTACTCCCCCTCAAGCGATGGCTACACCTTC; V gene: TRBV6-5; D gene: -; J gene: TRBJ1-2; clone size: once
CDR3 protein: CASSRDRAHTDTQYF; CDR3 DNA: TGTGCCAGCAGCCGGGACAGGGCACACACAGATACGCAGTATTTT; V gene: TRBV7-3; D gene: TRBD1; J gene: TRBJ2-3; clone size: -
CDR3 protein: CASPYPKLAGGPDEQYF; CDR3 DNA: TGTGCCAGCCCATACCCCAAACTAGCGGGAGGGCCCGACGAGCAGTACTTC; V gene: TRBV27; D gene: TRBD2; J gene: TRBJ2-7; clone size: -
CDR3 protein: CASSQSGSWTDTQYF; CDR3 DNA: TGCGCCAGCAGCCAAAGCGGGAGTTGGACAGATACGCAGTATTTT; V gene: TRBV5-1; D gene: TRBD2; J gene: TRBJ2-3; clone size: -
CDR3 protein: CASSLSMASGSPALETQYF; CDR3 DNA: TGTGCCAGCAGCTTGTCCATGGCTAGCGGGTCTCCTGCTTTGGAGACCCAGTACTTC; V gene: TRBV5-4; D gene: TRBD2; J gene: TRBJ2-5; clone size: once
CDR3 protein: CASSQGSGSTDTQYF; CDR3 DNA: TGCGCCAGCAGCCAAGGTAGCGGCAGCACAGATACGCAGTATTTT; V gene: TRBV4-1; D gene: -; J gene: TRBJ2-3; clone size: -
CDR3 protein: CATSRDRGDQETQYF; CDR3 DNA: TGTGCCACCAGCAGAGATCGGGGGGACCAAGAGACCCAGTACTTC; V gene: TRBV15; D gene: TRBD2; J gene: TRBJ2-5; clone size: -
CDR3 protein: CASSPKGTTEAVSYEQYF; CDR3 DNA: TGTGCCAGCAGCCCAAAAGGGACTACGGAAGCGGTATCCTACGAGCAGTACTTC; V gene: TRBV27; D gene: TRBD2; J gene: TRBJ2-7; clone size: once
CDR3 protein: CASSARLGQPQHF; CDR3 DNA: TGTGCCAGCAGCGCGCGACTTGGTCAGCCCCAGCATTTT; V gene: TRBV14; D gene: -; J gene: TRBJ1-5; clone size: once
CDR3 protein: CASSEWGGRFTYEQYF; CDR3 DNA: TGCGCCAGCAGTGAGTGGGGCGGGAGATTCACTTACGAGCAGTACTTC; V gene: TRBV10-1; D gene: TRBD2; J gene: TRBJ2-7; clone size: -
CDR3 protein: CASSPIRGGGTEAFF; CDR3 DNA: TGTGCCAGCAGCCCGATCAGGGGAGGGGGTACTGAAGCTTTCTTT; V gene: TRBV11-2; D gene: -; J gene: TRBJ1-1; clone size: once
CDR3 protein: CASSAPQGEAFF; CDR3 DNA: TGTGCCAGCAGTGCCCCCCAGGGGGAAGCTTTCTTT; V gene: TRBV25-1; D gene: -; J gene: TRBJ1-1; clone size: -
CDR3 protein: CSARSTDTQYF; CDR3 DNA: TGCAGTGCTAGGAGTACAGATACGCAGTATTTT; V gene: TRBV20-1; D gene: -; J gene: TRBJ2-3; clone size: -
CDR3 protein: CAWMGQGNEKLFF; CDR3 DNA: TGTGCCTGGATGGGACAGGGTAATGAAAAACTGTTTTTT; V gene: TRBV30; D gene: TRBD1; J gene: TRBJ1-4; clone size: -
CDR3 protein: CASSGSRESTEAFF; CDR3 DNA: TGTGCCAGCAGTGGGTCCCGGGAGAGCACTGAAGCTTTCTTT; V gene: TRBV2; D gene: -; J gene: TRBJ1-1; clone size: -
CDR3 protein: CASSLFRGTDTQYF; CDR3 DNA: TGTGCCAGCAGCTTATTTCGGGGAACAGATACGCAGTATTTT; V gene: TRBV7-8; D gene: -; J gene: TRBJ2-3; clone size: -
CDR3 protein: CASSLSTSGRYGTDTQYF; CDR3 DNA: TGTGCCAGCAGTTTATCTACTAGCGGGAGGTATGGCACAGATACGCAGTATTTT; V gene: TRBV27; D gene: TRBD2; J gene: TRBJ2-3; clone size: -
CDR3 protein: CASGFTGSGVAGATGELFF; CDR3 DNA: TGTGCTAGTGGTTTCACAGGGTCCGGAGTAGCGGGAGCCACCGGGGAGCTGTTTTTT; V gene: TRBV12-5; D gene: TRBD2; J gene: TRBJ2-2; clone size: -